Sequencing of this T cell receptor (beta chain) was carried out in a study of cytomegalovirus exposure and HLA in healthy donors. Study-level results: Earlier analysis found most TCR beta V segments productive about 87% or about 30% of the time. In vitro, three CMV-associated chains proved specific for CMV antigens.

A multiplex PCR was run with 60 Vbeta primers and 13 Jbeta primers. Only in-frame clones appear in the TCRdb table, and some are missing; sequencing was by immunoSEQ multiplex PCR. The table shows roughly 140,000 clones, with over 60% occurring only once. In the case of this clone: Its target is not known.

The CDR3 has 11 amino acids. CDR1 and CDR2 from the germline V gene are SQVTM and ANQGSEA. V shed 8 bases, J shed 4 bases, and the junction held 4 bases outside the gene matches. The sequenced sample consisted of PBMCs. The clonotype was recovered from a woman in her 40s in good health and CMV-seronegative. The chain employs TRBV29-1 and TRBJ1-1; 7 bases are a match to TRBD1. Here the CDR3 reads CSLNRGTEAFF. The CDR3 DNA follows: TGCAGCCTTAACAGGGGCACTGAAGCTTTCTTT.